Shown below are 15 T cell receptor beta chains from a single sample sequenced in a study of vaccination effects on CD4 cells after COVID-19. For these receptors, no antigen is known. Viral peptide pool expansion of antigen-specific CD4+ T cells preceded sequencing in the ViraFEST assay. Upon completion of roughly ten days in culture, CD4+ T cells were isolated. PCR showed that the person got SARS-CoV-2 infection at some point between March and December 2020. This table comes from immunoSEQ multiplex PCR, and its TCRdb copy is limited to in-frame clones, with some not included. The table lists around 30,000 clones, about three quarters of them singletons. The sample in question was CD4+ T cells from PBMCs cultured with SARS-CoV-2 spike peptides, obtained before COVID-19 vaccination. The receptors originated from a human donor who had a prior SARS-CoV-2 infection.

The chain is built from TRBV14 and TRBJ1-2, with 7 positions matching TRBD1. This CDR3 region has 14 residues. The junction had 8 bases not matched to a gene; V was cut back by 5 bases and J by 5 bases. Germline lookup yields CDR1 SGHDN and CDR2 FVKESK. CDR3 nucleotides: TGTGCCAGCAGCGTGACAGGGTTTATGTATGGCTACACCTTC. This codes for CASSVTGFMYGYTF.

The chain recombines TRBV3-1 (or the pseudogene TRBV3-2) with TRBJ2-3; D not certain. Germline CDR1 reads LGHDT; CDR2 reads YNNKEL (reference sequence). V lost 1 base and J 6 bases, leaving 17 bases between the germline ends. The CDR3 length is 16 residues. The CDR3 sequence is CASSQGPADPSDTQYF. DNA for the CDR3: TGTGCCAGCAGCCAAGGTCCCGCTGATCCCTCTGATACGCAGTATTTT.

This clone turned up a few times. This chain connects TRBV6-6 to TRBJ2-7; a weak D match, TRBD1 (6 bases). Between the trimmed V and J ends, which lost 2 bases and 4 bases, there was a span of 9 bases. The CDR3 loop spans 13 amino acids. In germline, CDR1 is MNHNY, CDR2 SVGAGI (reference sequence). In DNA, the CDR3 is TGTGCCAGCAGTTACGCCACAGGGTACGAGCAGTACTTC. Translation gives CASSYATGYEQYF.

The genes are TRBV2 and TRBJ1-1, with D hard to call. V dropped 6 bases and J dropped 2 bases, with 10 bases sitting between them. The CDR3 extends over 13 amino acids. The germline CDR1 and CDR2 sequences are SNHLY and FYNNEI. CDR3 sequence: CASRLYENTEAFF. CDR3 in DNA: TGTGCCAGCAGGTTGTATGAAAACACTGAAGCTTTCTTT.

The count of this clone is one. The chain's CDR3 is CASSQDGGSYNEQFF. The CDR3 coding sequence is TGTGCCAGCAGCCAAGACGGGGGCTCCTACAATGAGCAGTTCTTC. This chain joins TRBV3-1 (or the pseudogene TRBV3-2) and TRBJ2-1, with D possibly TRBD2 on 6 matching bases. This CDR3 has 15 amino acids. Germline CDR1 LGHDT, CDR2 YNNKEL (reference sequence). Trimming removed 0 bases from V and 0 bases from J, with 6 bases in between.

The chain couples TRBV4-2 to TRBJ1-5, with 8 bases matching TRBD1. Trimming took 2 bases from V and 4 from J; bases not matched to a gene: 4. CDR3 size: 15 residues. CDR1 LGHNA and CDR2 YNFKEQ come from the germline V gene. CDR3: CASSQPGGLNQPQHF. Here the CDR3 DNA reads TGTGCCAGCAGCCAACCAGGGGGCCTGAATCAGCCCCAGCATTTT.

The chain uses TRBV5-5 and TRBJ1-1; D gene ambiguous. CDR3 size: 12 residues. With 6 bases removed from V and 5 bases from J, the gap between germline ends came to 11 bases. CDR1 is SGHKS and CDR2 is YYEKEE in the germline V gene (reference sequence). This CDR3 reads CASTLIGTEAFF. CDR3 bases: TGTGCCAGCACCCTTATAGGTACTGAAGCTTTCTTT.

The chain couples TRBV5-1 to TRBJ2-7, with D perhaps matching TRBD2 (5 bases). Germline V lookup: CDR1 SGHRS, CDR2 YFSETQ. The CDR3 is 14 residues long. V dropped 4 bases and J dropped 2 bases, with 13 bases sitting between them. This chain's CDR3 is CASSGGSSTYEQYF. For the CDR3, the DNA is TGCGCCAGCAGCGGCGGGTCTTCGACCTACGAGCAGTACTTC.

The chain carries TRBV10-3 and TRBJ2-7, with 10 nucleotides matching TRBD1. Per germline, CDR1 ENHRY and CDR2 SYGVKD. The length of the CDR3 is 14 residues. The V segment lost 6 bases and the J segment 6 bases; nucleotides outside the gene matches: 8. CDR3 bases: TGTGCCATCAGGGAAAGGACAGGGGGGCTCGAGCAGTACTTC. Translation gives CAIRERTGGLEQYF.

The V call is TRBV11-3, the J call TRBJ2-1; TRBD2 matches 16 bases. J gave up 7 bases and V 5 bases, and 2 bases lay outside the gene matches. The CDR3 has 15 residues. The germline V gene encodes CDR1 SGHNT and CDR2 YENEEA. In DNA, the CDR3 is TGTGCCAGCAGCAAGGGACTAGCGGGGGGGAATGAGCAGTTCTTC. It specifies CASSKGLAGGNEQFF.

The CDR3 DNA sequence: TGTGCCAGCAGCTTAGTCAGGGGGCCCACTGAAGCTTTCTTT. Protein: CASSLVRGPTEAFF. This chain links TRBV7-9 with TRBJ1-1; 8 bases agree with TRBD1. Per the germline V gene, CDR1 is SEHNR and CDR2 is FQNEAQ (reference sequence). The J segment lost 4 bases and the V segment lost 1 base, leaving 2 bases of the junction unmatched. This CDR3 has 14 amino acids.

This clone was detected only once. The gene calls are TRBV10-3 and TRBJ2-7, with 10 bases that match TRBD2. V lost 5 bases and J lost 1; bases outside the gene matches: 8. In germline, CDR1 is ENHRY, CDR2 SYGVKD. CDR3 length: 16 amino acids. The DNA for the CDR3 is TGTGCCATCAGTCGGGGGAGGACTAGCGGTTCCTACGAGCAGTACTTC. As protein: CAISRGRTSGSYEQYF.

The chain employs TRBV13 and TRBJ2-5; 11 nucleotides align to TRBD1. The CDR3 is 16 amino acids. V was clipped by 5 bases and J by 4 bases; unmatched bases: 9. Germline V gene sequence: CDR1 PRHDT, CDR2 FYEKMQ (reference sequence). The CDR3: CASSPWDRGTGETQYF. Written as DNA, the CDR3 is TGTGCCAGCAGCCCTTGGGACAGGGGGACGGGAGAGACCCAGTACTTC.

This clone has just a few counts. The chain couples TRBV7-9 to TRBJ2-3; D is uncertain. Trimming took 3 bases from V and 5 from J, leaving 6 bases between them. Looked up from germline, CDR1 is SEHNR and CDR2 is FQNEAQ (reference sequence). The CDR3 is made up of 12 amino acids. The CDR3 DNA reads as TGTGCCAGCAGCTTTCGTAGAGATACGCAGTATTTT. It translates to CASSFRRDTQYF.

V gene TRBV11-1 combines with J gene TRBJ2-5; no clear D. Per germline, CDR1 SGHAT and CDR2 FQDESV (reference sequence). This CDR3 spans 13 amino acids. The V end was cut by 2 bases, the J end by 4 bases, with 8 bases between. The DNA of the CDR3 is TGTGCCAGCAGCTTACATACCGGAGAGACCCAGTACTTC. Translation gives CASSLHTGETQYF. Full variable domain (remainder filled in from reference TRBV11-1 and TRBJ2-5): EAEVAQSPRYKITEKSQAVAFWCDPISGHATLYWYRQILGQGPELLVQFQDESVVDDSQLPKDRFSAERLKGVDSTLKIQPAELGDSAMYLCASSLHTGETQYFGPGTRLLVL.